These 18 T cell receptor beta chains were all obtained from the same sample, sequenced in a study of response to subunit inactivated influenza vaccine. TCRdb re-derived calls from the RT-PCR reads in MiXCR, one entry per CDR3 protein. The sample shows about 240,000 distinct CDR3 sequences, over 9% of them seen only once. The sample consisted of non-naive T cells sorted from PBMCs, taken less than 15 days before vaccination. All receptors come from a man aged 45-65 years who received an inactivated influenza vaccine.

CDR3 sequence: CASSLRGPNEQFF. The DNA of the CDR3 is TGTGCCAGCAGCCTCCGGGGCCCCAATGAGCAGTTCTTC. The rearrangement joins TRBV13 to TRBJ2-1, with D perhaps given as TRBD1 or TRBD2 (5 bases each). The CDR3 has 13 residues. Germline values: CDR1 PRHDT, CDR2 FYEKMQ (reference sequence). Trimming took 5 bases from V and 6 from J, leaving 11 bases between them. The whole variable domain, filled in from reference TRBV13 and TRBJ2-1, reads AAGVIQSPRHLIKEKRETATLKCYPIPRHDTVYWYQQGPGQDPQFLISFYEKMQSDKGSIPDRFSAQQFSDYHSELNMSSLELGDSALYFCASSLRGPNEQFFGPGTRLTVL.

The rearrangement joins TRBV30 to TRBJ2-3; possible D gene TRBD2, 7 bases. Trimming took 3 bases from V and 1 from J, leaving 14 bases between them. CDR3 size: 15 residues. Germline CDR1 is GTSNPN and CDR2 is SVGIG (reference sequence). The CDR3 loop is CAWSLGGAGTDTQYF. CDR3 in DNA: TGTGCCTGGAGCTTGGGGGGGGCCGGCACAGATACGCAGTATTTT.

The V call is TRBV7-2, the J call TRBJ2-2; D ambiguous. Per the germline V gene, CDR1 is SGHTA and CDR2 is FQGNSA. The CDR3 is made up of 14 amino acids. Between the trimmed V and J ends, which lost 5 bases and 2 bases, there was a span of 9 bases. This CDR3 reads CASSQAVNTGELFF. The DNA for the CDR3 is TGTGCCAGCAGCCAAGCCGTCAACACCGGGGAGCTGTTTTTT.

This CDR3 is CASSREGQGYEQYF. In DNA, the CDR3 is TGTGCCAGTAGTAGAGAAGGACAGGGCTACGAGCAGTACTTC. The chain links TRBV19 to TRBJ2-7; 8 positions match TRBD1. Unmatched junction bases numbered 5, after V lost 4 bases and J lost 3 bases. The CDR3 contains 14 residues. Germline assignment: CDR1 LNHDA and CDR2 SQIVND (reference sequence).

This clonotype was seen ten or more times. CDR3 DNA sequence: TGTGCCAGCAGCCAAGAGACCCAGTACTTC. Translated: CASSQETQYF. This chain connects TRBV3-1 to TRBJ2-5; no reliable D call. The CDR3 totals 10 residues. Between the trimmed V and J ends, which lost 0 bases and 7 bases, there was a span of 0 bases. Germline V gene sequence: CDR1 LGHDT, CDR2 YNNKEL (reference sequence).

The chain uses TRBV20-1 and TRBJ2-5; 10 bases map to TRBD2. Germline assignment: CDR1 DFQATT and CDR2 SNEGSKA (reference sequence). J gave up 7 bases and V 1 base, and 15 bases lay outside the gene matches. This CDR3 has 17 residues. Written as DNA, the CDR3 is TGCAGTGCTAGAGGCCCGACTAGCGGGCTTCTCCGGGGGACCCAGTACTTC. Translation: CSARGPTSGLLRGTQYF.

This clonotype was picked up many times. The V and J genes are TRBV12-3 or TRBV12-4 and TRBJ2-2; tentative D call: TRBD2 (6 bases). The CDR3 is made up of 14 amino acids. V was pared by 6 bases and J by 8 bases, with 16 bases between. In DNA form, the CDR3 reads TGTGCCAGCAGGGCTGCCGGGGGATCGGGGGAGCTGTTTTTT. This encodes CASRAAGGSGELFF.

This clonotype showed up just a few times. The chain has TRBV5-1 and TRBJ2-7; perhaps TRBD1 as D (6 bases). The CDR3 runs to 14 residues. The V gene's germline CDR1 is SGHRS and CDR2 YFSETQ. Trimming pared 3 bases from V and 5 bases from J, leaving 15 bases between. CDR3 sequence (DNA): TGCGCCAGCAGCTGGGAACAGGGTGCCAACGAGCAGTACTTC. Encoded protein: CASSWEQGANEQYF.

This sequence joins TRBV7-2 and TRBJ2-3, with D perhaps TRBD2 (7 bases). There are 14 residues in the CDR3. The V end was cut by 5 bases, the J end by 5 bases, with 14 bases between. From germline, CDR1 is SGHTA and CDR2 FQGNSA. The CDR3, as DNA: TGTGCCAGCAGCCCAGCGGGGACAAAAGATACGCAGTATTTT. Its translation is CASSPAGTKDTQYF.

In regard to this clonotype: The junction shows a germline mismatch at one end, possibly a read error. The CDR3 region is CASSVGSNFGYTF. DNA for the CDR3: TGTGCCAGCAGCGTAGGAAGTAACTTTGGCTACACCTTC. The chain combines TRBV9 with TRBJ1-2, with D unresolved. The CDR3 has 13 residues. Germline V lookup: CDR1 SGDLS, CDR2 YYNGEE. Full variable domain (rest looked up from reference TRBV9 and TRBJ1-2): DSGVTQTPKHLITATGQRVTLRCSPRSGDLSVYWYQQSLDQGLQFLIQYYNGEERAKGNILERFSAQQFPDLHSELNLSSLELGDSALYFCASSVGSNFGYTFGSGTRLTVV.

This clonotype was found many times. This CDR3 is CASSHQDRGNIQYF. CDR3 DNA sequence: TGTGCCAGCAGCCACCAGGACAGGGGAAACATTCAGTACTTC. The J gene is TRBJ2-4, the V gene TRBV3-1, with TRBD1 matching over 9 bases. The germline CDR1 and CDR2 sequences are LGHDT and YNNKEL (reference sequence). The CDR3 extends over 14 amino acids. With V trimmed by 3 bases and J by 6 bases, 3 bases remained unmatched.

This clonotype was counted only a few times. This chain uses TRBV12-3 or TRBV12-4 with TRBJ2-7, with D perhaps TRBD1 (6 bases). Trimming left V 6 bases short and J 1 base short, with 16 bases between. The CDR3 spans 15 residues. The CDR3: CASRITGKPSYEQYF. The CDR3 nucleotides are TGTGCCAGCAGGATCACAGGGAAGCCGTCCTACGAGCAGTACTTC.

This chain uses TRBV6-6 with TRBJ2-7, with no clear D. The germline CDR1 and CDR2 sequences are MNHNY and SVGAGI (reference sequence). V was clipped by 5 bases and J by 2 bases, with 10 bases between them. The CDR3 has 13 residues. CDR3 sequence reads: CASSRINPYEQYF. The CDR3 DNA reads TGTGCCAGCAGTAGAATAAATCCCTACGAGCAGTACTTC.

The chain has TRBV27 and TRBJ1-3; unclear D gene. The CDR3 loop spans 15 amino acids. In germline, CDR1 is MNHEY, CDR2 SMNVEV (reference sequence). Trimming removed 8 bases from V and 1 base from J, with 15 bases in between. The CDR3 region has the DNA TGTGCCAGCTACCTAATGTGGGGTTCTGGAAACACCATATATTTT. Translation: CASYLMWGSGNTIYF.

In this sample, this clonotype turned up many times. The J gene is TRBJ2-3, the V gene TRBV20-1; maybe TRBD1 (6 bases). The germline V and J ends were trimmed by 2 bases and 6 bases, with 21 bases remaining between them. The CDR3 is 16 residues long. CDR1 and CDR2 from the germline V gene are DFQATT and SNEGSKA (reference sequence). CDR3 loop: CSARKGGQQKRDTQYF. The CDR3 DNA sequence: TGCAGTGCTAGAAAGGGCGGACAGCAAAAGAGGGATACGCAGTATTTT.

This chain links TRBV3-1 with TRBJ2-7, with 8 positions matching TRBD2. V shed 1 base, J shed 2 bases, and the junction held 7 bases outside the gene matches. Germline V gene lookup returns CDR1 LGHDT and CDR2 YNNKEL (reference sequence). The CDR3 length is 16 residues. The CDR3 protein is CASSQGISGITYEQYF. The CDR3 DNA is TGTGCCAGCAGCCAAGGAATTAGCGGGATAACCTACGAGCAGTACTTC.

V usage is TRBV4-1 and J usage is TRBJ2-1, with TRBD2 identical over 12 bases. Germline V gene data show CDR1 as MGHRA and CDR2 as YSYEKL. The CDR3 is made up of 15 amino acids. Trimming at V came to 6 bases and at J to 7 bases, leaving 7 bases not matched to a gene. The CDR3 region is CASRETSGSSNEQFF. In DNA, the CDR3 is TGCGCCAGCAGGGAGACTAGCGGGAGCAGTAATGAGCAGTTCTTC.

This chain's CDR3 is CASRDSQGPTDTQYF. In DNA, the CDR3 is TGTGCCAGCAGGGACTCACAGGGCCCCACAGATACGCAGTATTTT. The chain couples TRBV28 to TRBJ2-3; TRBD1 might be the D (6 bases). The V and J ends lost 6 bases and 2 bases respectively, with 15 bases between them. The germline V gene has CDR1 MDHEN and CDR2 SYDVKM. This CDR3 region has 15 residues.